These T cell receptor beta chains were read from a single sample in a study of cytomegalovirus exposure and HLA in healthy donors. Profiled with immunoSEQ multiplex PCR; TCRdb holds only in-frame clones, not every one. The sample shows more than 200,000 clones, roughly 79% of them seen only once. Material: PBMCs. All receptors derive from a male donor in good health and CMV-seronegative. Each CDR3 is given with its conserved first and last residue. A D gene is named only where the DNA matches it firmly. Clone size appears in some rows only: once, few, many, or a class for an expanded clone.

TRBJ1-5,TRBV28,NA,NA,CATDTYSNQPQHF,TGTGCCACCGATACCTATAGCAATCAGCCCCAGCATTTT
TRBJ1-1,TRBV11-2,NA,NA,CASSLRGSAFF,TGTGCCAGCAGCTTGAGGGGGAGCGCTTTCTTT
TRBJ2-7,TRBV6-1,NA,NA,CASWDNSYEQYF,TGTGCCAGTTGGGACAACTCCTACGAGCAGTACTTC
TRBJ1-2,TRBV5-1,few,NA,CASSLDRRDGTYGYTF,TGCGCCAGCAGCTTGGACAGGAGGGACGGGACGTATGGCTACACCTTC
TRBJ2-5,TRBV4-2,NA,TRBD2,CASSHSGRAGGEETQYF,TGTGCCAGCAGCCACAGCGGGAGGGCCGGTGGGGAAGAGACCCAGTACTTC
TRBJ2-7,TRBV28,NA,TRBD1,CASSLGVTGWGNYEQYF,TGTGCCAGCAGTTTAGGGGTGACAGGGTGGGGGAACTACGAGCAGTACTTC
TRBJ2-6,TRBV5-4,NA,NA,CASSLAGTGANVLTF,TGTGCCAGCAGCTTGGCAGGGACTGGGGCCAACGTCCTGACTTTC
TRBJ2-7,TRBV28,NA,NA,CASSLVEEQYF,TGTGCCAGCAGTTTAGTTGAGGAGCAGTACTTC
TRBJ1-1,TRBV29-1,NA,NA,CSGGQMNTEAFF,TGCAGCGGCGGACAGATGAACACTGAAGCTTTCTTT
TRBJ2-5,TRBV6-5,NA,TRBD2,CASSSLAGGRETQYF,TGTGCCAGCAGTTCATTAGCGGGGGGGCGGGAGACCCAGTACTTC
TRBJ1-1,TRBV9,NA,TRBD1,CASSVRAGGGDTEAFF,TGTGCCAGCAGCGTACGGGCAGGGGGCGGGGACACTGAAGCTTTCTTT
TRBJ2-3,TRBV10-3,NA,NA,CAISERSYTDTQYF,TGTGCCATCAGTGAGCGCTCCTACACAGATACGCAGTATTTT
TRBJ2-7,TRBV11-2,NA,NA,CASTIIGAEQYF,TGTGCCAGCACCATTATAGGGGCCGAGCAGTACTTC
TRBJ2-1,TRBV7-2,NA,TRBD2,CASSLSRPAAGGYNEQFF,TGTGCCAGCAGCTTATCTCGTCCAGCAGCGGGGGGTTACAATGAGCAGTTCTTC
TRBJ2-5,TRBV9,NA,NA,CASSTGLGQETQYF,TGTGCCAGCAGTACAGGGCTGGGCCAAGAGACCCAGTACTTC
TRBJ2-7,TRBV15,NA,TRBD1,CATRQGSSYEQYF,TGTGCCACCAGACAGGGGAGCTCCTACGAGCAGTACTTC
TRBJ2-2,TRBV6-6,NA,NA,CASSYTRQDQELFF,TGTGCCAGCAGTTACACCAGACAGGATCAAGAGCTGTTTTTT
TRBJ1-1,TRBV30,NA,TRBD1,CAWSDNRGTNTEAFF,TGTGCCTGGAGTGATAACAGGGGGACGAACACTGAAGCTTTCTTT
TRBJ2-4,TRBV5-4,NA,TRBD1,CASSSDPPGQRVGAKNIQYF,TGTGCCAGCAGCAGTGACCCCCCGGGACAGAGGGTTGGAGCCAAAAACATTCAGTACTTC
TRBJ2-2,TRBV6-5,NA,NA,CAGGATLGLSGELFF,TGTGCCGGCGGCGCGACCCTCGGGTTGTCCGGGGAGCTGTTTTTT
TRBJ2-7,TRBV4-2,NA,TRBD1,CASSQEGDGQGGYEQYF,TGTGCCAGCAGCCAAGAAGGTGACGGACAGGGGGGGTACGAGCAGTACTTC
TRBJ2-2,TRBV11-3,once,NA,CASSPGTGVEGELFF,TGTGCCAGCAGCCCTGGGACTGGAGTTGAAGGGGAGCTGTTTTTT
TRBJ2-7,TRBV9,NA,TRBD1,CASSSPGTGKTYEQYF,TGTGCCAGCAGCTCCCCCGGGACAGGGAAAACCTACGAGCAGTACTTC